This TCR beta chain was identified in a study of cytomegalovirus exposure and HLA in healthy donors. This clone was recorded a few times. Among the donors, all were healthy bone marrow donors. This CDR3 has 17 residues. Germline CDR1 and CDR2: GTSNPN and SVGIG (reference sequence). The ends were cut back, 0 bases at V and 3 bases at J, with 20 bases in the middle. It was with 60 Vbeta and 13 Jbeta primers that the PCR ran. Sequencing used immunoSEQ multiplex PCR; TCRdb keeps in-frame clones, though not all of them. The repertoire holds roughly 110,000 clones, around 77% seen once, with under 5% in the top ten.

The TCR comes from a male donor in good health and CMV-seronegative. The gene calls are TRBV30 and TRBJ2-5; tentatively, D is TRBD2 (5 bases). The sample comprised PBMCs. CDR3 amino acids: CAWSVRPTDWTKETQYF. The CDR3 DNA is TGTGCCTGGAGTGTACGACCGACGGACTGGACGAAAGAGACCCAGTACTTC.